This TCR beta chain derives from a study of T-cell reconstitution after alpha-beta-depleted transplantation in children. Findings and limits, study-wide: Expanded clones from the graft, numbering several hundred, reportedly supplied alpha-beta T cells about two months after transplant.

The CDR3 sequence is 14 residues long. V lost 5 bases, J lost 2 bases, and 16 bases lay in between. Germline CDR1 is DFQATT and CDR2 is SNEGSKA (reference sequence). Unique molecular identifiers were used in preparing the TCRbeta library. TCRdb fed the PCR reads into MiXCR, producing one record per CDR3 protein. Here the sample spans 530,000 or so distinct CDR3 sequences, roughly 30% being singletons. A remark on this clonotype: The antigen is unknown.

Material: PBMCs, obtained before TCRalphabeta/CD19-depleted stem cell transplant. This TCR was sampled from a boy younger than two with Wiskott-Aldrich syndrome, due to receive a stem cell transplant. This rearrangement joins TRBV20-1 to TRBJ2-7; TRBD1 might be the D (6 bases). The CDR3 is CSAYRRDTTYEQYF. DNA of the CDR3: TGCAGTGCTTATAGACGGGACACCACCTACGAGCAGTACTTC.